A single sample gave rise to the 18 T cell receptor beta chains below, sequenced in a study of control samples from healthy donors and cancer patients. Profiled with immunoSEQ multiplex PCR; TCRdb holds only in-frame clones, not every one. The sample lists about 150,000 clones; approximately 93% were seen once. Source material: blood. These receptors all come from a man aged 45-60 years in good health.

This chain's CDR3 is CASSGLAGGSGYEQYF. DNA for the CDR3: TGTGCCAGCAGTGGACTAGCGGGAGGCTCCGGCTACGAGCAGTACTTC. The chain couples TRBV6-1 to TRBJ2-7, with TRBD2 matching over 13 bases. V shed 4 bases, J shed 3 bases, and the junction held 6 bases outside the gene matches. This CDR3 has 16 residues. Germline assignment: CDR1 MNHNS and CDR2 SASEGT.

This clone turned up a few times. V usage is TRBV7-8 and J usage is TRBJ1-5; TRBD1 is a possible D gene (6 bases). Trimming cost V 1 base and J 3 bases, with 7 bases left between them. Germline CDR1 reads SGHVS; CDR2 reads FQNEAQ. This CDR3 is built from 14 residues. This chain's CDR3 is CASSLDRVNQPQHF. The CDR3 DNA reads TGTGCCAGCAGCTTAGACAGGGTCAATCAGCCCCAGCATTTT.

Remarks on this clone: At one end, the junction sequence differs from germline, possibly due to a read error. The chain combines TRBV7-7 with TRBJ2-5, with 8 bases that match TRBD2. The CDR3 consists of 14 residues. Germline V gene lookup returns CDR1 SSHAT and CDR2 FNYEAQ (reference sequence). The CDR3 bases are TGTGCTAGCAGTACCTCCGGGAGGGTCGAGACCCAGTACTTC. This translates into CASSTSGRVETQYF.

This chain joins TRBV7-9 and TRBJ2-3, with 10 positions matching TRBD2. The V and J ends lost 5 bases and 3 bases, in that order; junction bases with no gene match: 8. Germline CDR1 is SEHNR and CDR2 is FQNEAQ (reference sequence). This CDR3 region has 16 residues. CDR3 residues: CASSPLASGSTDTQYF. In nucleotides, the CDR3 is TGTGCCAGCAGCCCGCTGGCTAGCGGGAGTACAGATACGCAGTATTTT.

The rearrangement uses TRBV19 and TRBJ1-2; 7 positions match TRBD1. The V gene end was trimmed by 5 bases and the J gene end by 2 bases; junction bases not matched to a gene: 8. This CDR3 has 15 residues. The germline V gene has CDR1 LNHDA and CDR2 SQIVND (reference sequence). CDR3 loop: CASSFGQVSNYGYTF. CDR3 bases: TGTGCCAGTAGTTTCGGACAGGTCTCAAACTATGGCTACACCTTC.

J is TRBJ2-3 and V is TRBV4-2; D call uncertain. There are 14 residues in the CDR3. Germline CDR1 and CDR2: LGHNA and YNFKEQ. Trimming pared 0 bases from V and 1 base from J, leaving 5 bases between. Here the CDR3 DNA reads TGTGCCAGCAGCCAAGAGTGGGGCACAGATACGCAGTATTTT. Translating gives CASSQEWGTDTQYF.

The V call is TRBV4-2, the J call TRBJ1-6, with unresolved D. V lost 0 bases, J lost 4 bases, and 7 bases lay in between. The germline V gene has CDR1 LGHNA and CDR2 YNFKEQ. The CDR3 loop spans 15 amino acids. The CDR3: CASSQERSYNSPLHF. CDR3 nucleotides: TGTGCCAGCAGCCAAGAGAGGTCATATAATTCACCCCTCCACTTT.

The chain recombines TRBV6-6 with TRBJ1-3; the D gene is possibly TRBD1 (5 bases). Germline CDR1 MNHNY, CDR2 SVGAGI (reference sequence). The CDR3 spans 15 residues. V was cut by 10 bases and J by 0 bases, with 16 bases left in between. The CDR3 sequence: CATRVGTPSGNTIYF. CDR3 DNA sequence: TGTGCCACCAGGGTTGGGACCCCCTCTGGAAACACCATATATTTT.

The chain recombines TRBV29-1 with TRBJ2-7, with D unclear. The CDR3 is 12 amino acids. V was trimmed by 1 base and J by 5 bases, leaving 9 bases between them. Germline V gene lookup returns CDR1 SQVTM and CDR2 ANQGSEA. This chain's CDR3 is CSVEVGSDEQYF. In nucleotides, the CDR3 is TGCAGCGTTGAAGTGGGGTCGGACGAGCAGTACTTC.

In DNA form, the CDR3 reads TGCAGCGTTGGGACAGGGTTCGGCCAAGCCTATGGCTACACCTTC. Its translation: CSVGTGFGQAYGYTF. The chain carries TRBV29-1 and TRBJ1-2; TRBD1 agrees at 8 bases. The V segment lost 4 bases and the J segment 4 bases; nucleotides outside the gene matches: 11. CDR1 and CDR2 from the germline V gene are SQVTM and ANQGSEA. This CDR3 contains 15 residues.

The genes are TRBV6-5 and TRBJ2-7; D remains ambiguous. Deletions cut 2 bases from V and 0 bases from J, with 8 bases between. Germline V gives CDR1 MNHEY, CDR2 SVGAGI. This CDR3 is built from 14 residues. The CDR3 coding sequence is TGTGCCAGCAGTTACGGCCCTGCCTCCTACGAGCAGTACTTC. Residues: CASSYGPASYEQYF.

The gene calls are TRBV19 and TRBJ2-1, with 9 bases matching TRBD2. The V and J ends lost 11 bases and 4 bases, in that order; junction bases with no gene match: 6. Germline V gene sequence: CDR1 LNHDA, CDR2 SQIVND (reference sequence). This CDR3 region has 13 residues. The CDR3 region has the DNA TGTGCCTCCTCTAGCGGGACGTACAATGAGCAGTTCTTC. As protein: CASSSGTYNEQFF.

The chain recombines TRBV18 with TRBJ1-1; no firm D call. The CDR3 runs 13 residues. The V gene's germline CDR1 is KGHSH and CDR2 LQKENI. Trimming removed 3 bases from V and 1 base from J, with 6 bases in between. The CDR3 here is CASSPSANTEAFF. CDR3 in DNA: TGTGCCAGCTCACCCTCCGCGAACACTGAAGCTTTCTTT.

The V gene is TRBV30, the J gene TRBJ2-5, with D possibly TRBD2 on 6 matching bases. The germline V gene has CDR1 GTSNPN and CDR2 SVGIG (reference sequence). V gave up 0 bases and J gave up 11 bases, with 16 bases separating them. The CDR3 is 13 amino acids. CDR3 loop: CAWSVAPGGEQYF. The CDR3 DNA is TGTGCCTGGAGTGTAGCCCCAGGAGGGGAGCAGTACTTC.

The V gene is TRBV5-1, the J gene TRBJ1-6; weak D call: TRBD1 (6 bases). There are 15 residues in the CDR3. Between the trimmed V and J ends, which lost 0 bases and 6 bases, there was a span of 10 bases. Per the germline V gene, CDR1 is SGHRS and CDR2 is YFSETQ. The CDR3 nucleotides are TGCGCCAGCAGCTTGGCGGGGGGCAGTAATTCACCCCTCCACTTT. As protein: CASSLAGGSNSPLHF.

The chain recombines TRBV24-1 with TRBJ1-2; the D is unclear. Trimming stripped 0 bases from V and 4 bases from J, with 8 bases between. CDR1 KGHDR and CDR2 SFDVKD come from the germline V gene. The CDR3 contains 14 residues. The DNA of the CDR3 is TGTGCCACCAGTGATTTGCGGGGAAGCTATGGCTACACCTTC. This translates into CATSDLRGSYGYTF.

This chain connects TRBV19 to TRBJ2-5; the D gene is possibly TRBD1 (6 bases). This CDR3 comprises 15 residues. Trimming removed 3 bases at V and 2 bases at J, with 13 bases between. Germline lookup yields CDR1 LNHDA and CDR2 SQIVND (reference sequence). CDR3 DNA sequence: TGTGCCAGTAGTATCCGTCAGGGGTCACAAGAGACCCAGTACTTC. Its translation: CASSIRQGSQETQYF.

The chain uses TRBV30 and TRBJ1-1; D gene unclear. The V and J ends lost 2 bases and 0 bases respectively, with 13 bases between them. Germline lookup yields CDR1 GTSNPN and CDR2 SVGIG (reference sequence). The CDR3 consists of 15 residues. The CDR3 sequence is CAWSPSDRVNTEAFF. The CDR3 DNA is TGTGCCTGGAGTCCCTCGGACCGAGTGAACACTGAAGCTTTCTTT.